These 10 T cell receptor beta chains came from one sample sequenced in a study of graft-versus-host responses after intestinal transplantation. Sequencing used immunoSEQ multiplex PCR; TCRdb keeps in-frame clones, though not all of them. The sample includes some 120,000 clones, 75% to 95% seen only once; the top ten take under 0.2%. Antigen specificity for these receptors is unknown. Source: unstimulated CD4+ T cells sorted from spleen or lymph node cells, taken before intestinal transplant. These receptor sequences come from a human donor who received an intestinal transplant.

The rearrangement links TRBV6-5 to TRBJ1-5, with D perhaps matching TRBD1 (6 bases). Trimming cost V 3 bases and J 2 bases, with 8 bases left between them. This CDR3 spans 14 amino acids. CDR1 MNHEY and CDR2 SVGAGI come from the germline V gene. CDR3 in DNA: TGTGCCAGCAGTTATTCAGGGGGCAATCAGCCCCAGCATTTT. Protein product: CASSYSGGNQPQHF.

The chain combines TRBV7-2 with TRBJ1-2; D gene unclear. With 6 bases removed from V and 1 base from J, the gap between germline ends came to 12 bases. Germline CDR1 SGHTA, CDR2 FQGNSA. This CDR3 has 14 amino acids. CDR3: CASSFYGVNYGYTF. CDR3 bases: TGTGCCAGCAGTTTCTACGGGGTTAACTATGGCTACACCTTC.

The chain combines TRBV6-5 with TRBJ2-7, with a weak D call TRBD2 (5 bases). Between the trimmed V and J ends, which lost 11 bases and 2 bases, there was a span of 13 bases. Germline V CDR1 and CDR2: MNHEY, SVGAGI. The CDR3 extends over 12 amino acids. The CDR3 is CACRGDAYEQYF. The CDR3 nucleotides are TGTGCCTGCCGGGGTGACGCCTACGAGCAGTACTTC.

This chain uses TRBV5-8 with TRBJ2-7, with D perhaps TRBD2 (6 bases). V was trimmed by 7 bases and J by 6 bases, leaving 20 bases between them. CDR1 SGHTS and CDR2 YDEGEE come from the germline V gene. The CDR3 consists of 14 residues. In nucleotides, the CDR3 is TGTGCCAGCGTCAGGAGGGACGTCCCTGCCGAGCAGTACTTC. It translates to CASVRRDVPAEQYF.

The chain has TRBV7-2 and TRBJ2-7; 9 bases map to TRBD1. J lost 7 bases, V lost 1 base, and 11 bases had no gene match. This CDR3 has 16 amino acids. Looked up from germline, CDR1 is SGHTA and CDR2 is FQGNSA. This chain's CDR3 is CASSLGSGTGQWEQYF. Written as DNA, the CDR3 is TGTGCCAGCAGCTTAGGGTCCGGGACAGGGCAATGGGAGCAGTACTTC.

The chain couples TRBV4-2 to TRBJ2-2; D is perhaps TRBD2 (6 bases). The CDR3 contains 17 residues. Germline V gene lookup returns CDR1 LGHNA and CDR2 YNFKEQ. The germline V and J ends were trimmed by 4 bases and 4 bases, with 19 bases remaining between them. The CDR3, as DNA: TGTGCCAGCAGCCCAACGGAGCGGGCAGGGTCCACCGGGGAGCTGTTTTTT. Translated: CASSPTERAGSTGELFF.

The rearrangement links TRBV7-9 to TRBJ2-5, with 7 nucleotides matching TRBD2. From germline, CDR1 is SEHNR and CDR2 FQNEAQ (reference sequence). V lost 0 bases to trimming and J lost 1 base; unmatched junction nucleotides: 11. The CDR3 is 18 residues long. This CDR3 is CASSLALILRGGQETQYF. CDR3 DNA: TGTGCCAGCAGCTTAGCGCTAATTCTCCGCGGGGGCCAAGAGACCCAGTACTTC.

The chain employs TRBV7-2 and TRBJ1-5; D remains ambiguous. The germline CDR1 and CDR2 sequences are SGHTA and FQGNSA. The germline V and J ends were trimmed by 0 bases and 4 bases, with 16 bases remaining between them. The CDR3 extends over 17 amino acids. The CDR3 loop reads CASSLAPSAGWNQPQHF. CDR3 sequence (DNA): TGTGCCAGCAGCTTAGCCCCCTCGGCAGGCTGGAATCAGCCCCAGCATTTT.

The chain couples TRBV5-6 to TRBJ1-2; 7 bases agree with TRBD1. The V gene's germline CDR1 is SGHDT and CDR2 YYEEEE. The CDR3 extends over 14 amino acids. Trimming at V came to 0 bases and at J to 6 bases, leaving 5 bases not matched to a gene. The CDR3 DNA reads as TGTGCCAGCAGCTTGGAACAGGGGAGAAATGGCTACACCTTC. Its translation: CASSLEQGRNGYTF.

This clone occurred a few times. The chain links TRBV27 to TRBJ1-6; 7 bases align to TRBD1. CDR1 is MNHEY and CDR2 is SMNVEV in the germline V gene (reference sequence). The junction had 6 bases not matched to a gene; V was cut back by 2 bases and J by 8 bases. This CDR3 region has 15 residues. The CDR3, as DNA: TGTGCCAGCAGTTTAGAGCCAGGGGGTTATTCACCCCTCCACTTT. Amino acids: CASSLEPGGYSPLHF.